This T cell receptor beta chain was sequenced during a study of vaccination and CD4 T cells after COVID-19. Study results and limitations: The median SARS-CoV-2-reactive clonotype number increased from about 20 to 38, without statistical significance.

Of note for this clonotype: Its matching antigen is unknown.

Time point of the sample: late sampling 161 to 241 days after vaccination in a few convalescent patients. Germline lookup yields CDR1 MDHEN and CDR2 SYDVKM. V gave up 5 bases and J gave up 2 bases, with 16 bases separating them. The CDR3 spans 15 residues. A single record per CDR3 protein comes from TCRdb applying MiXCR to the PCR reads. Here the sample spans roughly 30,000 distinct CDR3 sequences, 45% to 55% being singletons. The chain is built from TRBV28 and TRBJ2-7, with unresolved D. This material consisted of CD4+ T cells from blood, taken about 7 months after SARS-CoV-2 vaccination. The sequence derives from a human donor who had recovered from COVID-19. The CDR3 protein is CASSPINSGAYEQYF. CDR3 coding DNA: TGTGCCAGCAGTCCCATAAACAGTGGTGCCTACGAGCAGTACTTC.